The text below deals with one TCR beta chain. The germline V gene has CDR1 GTSNPN and CDR2 SVGIG (reference sequence). This CDR3 is built from 13 residues. With 2 bases clipped from V and 7 bases from J, the junction kept 5 bases outside the gene matches. This sample was taken from a study of T cell changes during pregnancy in multiple sclerosis. Data came from immunoSEQ multiplex PCR; TCRdb stores just in-frame clones and leaves some out. The data hold around 75,000 clones, with 94% observed a single time. The sample was CD4+ T cells from peripheral blood mononuclear cells, taken after pregnancy. The sequence derives from a female donor with multiple sclerosis, enrolled in a pregnancy study. The chain couples TRBV30 to TRBJ2-4; 7 nucleotides line up with TRBD1. Written as DNA, the CDR3 is TGTGCCTGGAGTCCCGACAGGGTGAACATTCAGTACTTC. The encoded protein is CAWSPDRVNIQYF.